Below, one T cell receptor beta chain is given with its context. The antigen remains unidentified. Germline V CDR1 and CDR2: SGHRS, YFSETQ. This CDR3 region has 12 residues. V was shortened by 4 bases and J by 5 bases, with 9 bases between the two germline ends. What was amplified from RNA transcripts were TCR beta CDR3 regions. HTBI primers drove first-round RT-PCR of the TCR CDR3. TCRdb passed the multiplex PCR reads through MiXCR, listing each CDR3 protein once. Of around 270,000 distinct CDR3 sequences listed, 15% to 20% are singletons. This sample is drawn from a study of T cells in Graves' hyperthyroidism and ophthalmopathy. Each person with ophthalmopathy scored at least 3 on the Clinical Activity Score, reached NOSPECS grade 4 or higher, and had been ill under 3 months. Regarding the study as a whole: Most clonotypes that expanded in the thyroid above 0.001 also showed up in blood. Classification by a 13 V-J model distinguished ophthalmopathy from stable hyperthyroidism.

The TCR sequence derives from a man aged 50 to 60 with Graves' ophthalmopathy. The sequenced material came from blood. The gene calls are TRBV5-1 and TRBJ2-5; D gene uncertain. The CDR3 coding sequence is TGCGCCAGCAGCCGCGACGGGGAGACCCAGTACTTC. As protein: CASSRDGETQYF.